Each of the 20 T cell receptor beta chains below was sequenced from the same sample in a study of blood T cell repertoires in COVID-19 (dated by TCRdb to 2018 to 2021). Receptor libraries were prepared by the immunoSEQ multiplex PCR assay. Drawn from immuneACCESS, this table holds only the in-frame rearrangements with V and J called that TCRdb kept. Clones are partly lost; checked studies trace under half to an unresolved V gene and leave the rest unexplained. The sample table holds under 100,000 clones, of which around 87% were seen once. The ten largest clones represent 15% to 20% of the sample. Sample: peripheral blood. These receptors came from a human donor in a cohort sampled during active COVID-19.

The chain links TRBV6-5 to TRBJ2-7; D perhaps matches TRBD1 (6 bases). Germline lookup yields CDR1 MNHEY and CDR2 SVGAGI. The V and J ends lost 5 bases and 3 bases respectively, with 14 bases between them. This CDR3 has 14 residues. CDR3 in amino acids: CASSKTGKNYEQYF. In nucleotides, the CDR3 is TGTGCCAGCAGTAAGACAGGAAAGAACTACGAGCAGTACTTC.

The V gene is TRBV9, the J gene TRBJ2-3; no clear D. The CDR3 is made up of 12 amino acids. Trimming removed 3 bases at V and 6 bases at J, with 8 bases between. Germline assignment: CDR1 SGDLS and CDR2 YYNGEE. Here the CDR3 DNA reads TGTGCCAGCAGCGCTGAGTGGGATACGCAGTATTTT. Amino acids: CASSAEWDTQYF.

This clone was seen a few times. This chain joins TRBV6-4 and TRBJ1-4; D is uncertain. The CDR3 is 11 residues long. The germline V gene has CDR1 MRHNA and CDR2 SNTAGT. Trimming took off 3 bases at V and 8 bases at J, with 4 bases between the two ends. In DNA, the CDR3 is TGTGCCAGCAGTGATCTGGAAAAACTGTTTTTT. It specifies CASSDLEKLFF.

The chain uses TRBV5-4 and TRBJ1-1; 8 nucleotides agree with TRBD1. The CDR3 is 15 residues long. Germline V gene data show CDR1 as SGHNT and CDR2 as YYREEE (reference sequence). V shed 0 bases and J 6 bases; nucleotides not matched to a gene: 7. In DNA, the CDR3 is TGTGCCAGCAGCTTGGCCGGCAGGGGGCGGGCTGAAGCTTTCTTT. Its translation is CASSLAGRGRAEAFF.

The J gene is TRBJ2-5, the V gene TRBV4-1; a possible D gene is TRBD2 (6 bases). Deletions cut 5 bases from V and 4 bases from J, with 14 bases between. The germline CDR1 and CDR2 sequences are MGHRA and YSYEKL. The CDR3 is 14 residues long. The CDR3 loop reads CASSSRERRETQYF. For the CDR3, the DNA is TGCGCCAGCAGCTCCCGGGAGAGGCGAGAGACCCAGTACTTC.

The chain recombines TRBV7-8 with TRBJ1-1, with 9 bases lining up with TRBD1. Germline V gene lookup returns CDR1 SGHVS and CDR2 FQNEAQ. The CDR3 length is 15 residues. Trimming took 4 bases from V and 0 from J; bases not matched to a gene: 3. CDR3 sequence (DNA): TGTGCCAGCAGCTCTGGACAGGGGATGAACACTGAAGCTTTCTTT. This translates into CASSSGQGMNTEAFF. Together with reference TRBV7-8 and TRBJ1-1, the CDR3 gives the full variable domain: GAGVSQSPRYKVAKRGQDVALRCDPISGHVSLFWYQQALGQGPEFLTYFQNEAQLDKSGLPSDRFFAERPEGSVSTLKIQRTQQEDSAVYLCASSSGQGMNTEAFFGQGTRLTVV.

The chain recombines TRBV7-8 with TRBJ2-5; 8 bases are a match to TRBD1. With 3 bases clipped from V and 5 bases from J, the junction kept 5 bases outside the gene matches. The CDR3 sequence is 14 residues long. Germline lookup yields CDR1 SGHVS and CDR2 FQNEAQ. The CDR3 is CASSFPGGLETQYF. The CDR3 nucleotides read TGTGCCAGCAGCTTTCCAGGGGGCTTGGAGACCCAGTACTTC.

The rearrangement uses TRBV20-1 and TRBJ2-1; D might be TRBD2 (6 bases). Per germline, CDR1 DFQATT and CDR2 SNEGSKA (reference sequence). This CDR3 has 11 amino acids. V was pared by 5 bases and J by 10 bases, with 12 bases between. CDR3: CSAGGTIEQFF. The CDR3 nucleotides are TGCAGTGCTGGGGGGACGATCGAGCAGTTCTTC.

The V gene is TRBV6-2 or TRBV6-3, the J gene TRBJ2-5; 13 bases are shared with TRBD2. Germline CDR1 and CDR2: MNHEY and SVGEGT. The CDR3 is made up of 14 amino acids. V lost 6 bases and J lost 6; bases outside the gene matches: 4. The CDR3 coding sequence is TGTGCCAGCAGCAGGACTAGCGGGGGCAAGACCCAGTACTTC. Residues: CASSRTSGGKTQYF.

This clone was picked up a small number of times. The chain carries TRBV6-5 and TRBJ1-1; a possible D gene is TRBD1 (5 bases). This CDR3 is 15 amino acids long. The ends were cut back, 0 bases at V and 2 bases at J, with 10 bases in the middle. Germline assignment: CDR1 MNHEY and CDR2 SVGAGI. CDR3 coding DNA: TGTGCCAGCAGTTACTCTTCGGGGGGAAACACTGAAGCTTTCTTT. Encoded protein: CASSYSSGGNTEAFF.

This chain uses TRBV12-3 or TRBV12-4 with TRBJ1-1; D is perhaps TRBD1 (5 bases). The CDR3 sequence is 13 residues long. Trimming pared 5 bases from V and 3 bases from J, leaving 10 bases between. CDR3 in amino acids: CASSLGQYTEAFF. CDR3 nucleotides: TGTGCCAGCAGTCTTGGACAATACACTGAAGCTTTCTTT.

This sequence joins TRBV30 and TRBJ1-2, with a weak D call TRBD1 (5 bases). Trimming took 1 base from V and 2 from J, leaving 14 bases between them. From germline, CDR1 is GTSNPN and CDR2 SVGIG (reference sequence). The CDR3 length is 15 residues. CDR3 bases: TGTGCCTGGAGTGCCCCCCCGACAGCGAACTATGGCTACACCTTC. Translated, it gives CAWSAPPTANYGYTF.

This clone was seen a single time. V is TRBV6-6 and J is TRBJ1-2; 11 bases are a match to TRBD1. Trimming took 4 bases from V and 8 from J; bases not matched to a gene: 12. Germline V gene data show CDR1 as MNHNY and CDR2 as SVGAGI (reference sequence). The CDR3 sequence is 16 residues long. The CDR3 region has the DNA TGTGCCAGCAGTTCCCCCGGACAGGGGGCGCGCAACGGCTACACCTTC. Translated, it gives CASSSPGQGARNGYTF.

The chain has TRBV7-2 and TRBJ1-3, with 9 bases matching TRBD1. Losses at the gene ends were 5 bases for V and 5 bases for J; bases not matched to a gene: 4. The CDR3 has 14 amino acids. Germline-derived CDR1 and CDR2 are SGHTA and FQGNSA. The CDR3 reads CASSQDRGRNTIYF. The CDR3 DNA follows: TGTGCCAGCAGCCAGGACAGGGGAAGAAACACCATATATTTT.

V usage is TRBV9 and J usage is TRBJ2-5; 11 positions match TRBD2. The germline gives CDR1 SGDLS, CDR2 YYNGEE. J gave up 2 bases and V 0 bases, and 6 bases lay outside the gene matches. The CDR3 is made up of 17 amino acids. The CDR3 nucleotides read TGTGCCAGCAGCGTAGCTCTAGCGGGGGGCGGTCAAGAGACCCAGTACTTC. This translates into CASSVALAGGGQETQYF.

CDR3 sequence reads: CAWSVRARQRQGAASMTYEQYF. The CDR3 DNA follows: TGTGCCTGGAGTGTACGGGCCCGTCAGAGACAGGGGGCCGCCTCCATGACCTACGAGCAGTACTTC. V is TRBV30 and J is TRBJ2-7; 10 bases agree with TRBD1. J lost 2 bases, V lost 0 bases, and 25 bases had no gene match. The V gene's germline CDR1 is GTSNPN and CDR2 SVGIG (reference sequence). The CDR3 totals 22 residues.

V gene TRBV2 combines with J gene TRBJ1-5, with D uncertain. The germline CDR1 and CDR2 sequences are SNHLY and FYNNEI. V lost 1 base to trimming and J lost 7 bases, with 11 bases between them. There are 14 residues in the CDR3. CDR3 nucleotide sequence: TGTGCCAGCAGTGAAGGGAGGCAAGGGCAGCCCCAGCATTTT. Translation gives CASSEGRQGQPQHF.

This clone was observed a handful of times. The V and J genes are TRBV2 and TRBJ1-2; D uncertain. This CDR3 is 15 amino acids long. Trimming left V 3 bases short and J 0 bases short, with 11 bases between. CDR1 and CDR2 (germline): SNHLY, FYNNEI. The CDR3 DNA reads TGTGCCAGCAGTGAGACATCCGGGGCTAACTATGGCTACACCTTC. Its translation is CASSETSGANYGYTF.

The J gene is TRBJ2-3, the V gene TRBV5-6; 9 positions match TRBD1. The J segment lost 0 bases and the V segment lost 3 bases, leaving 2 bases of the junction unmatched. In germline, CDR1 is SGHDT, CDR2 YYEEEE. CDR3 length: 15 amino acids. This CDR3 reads CASSWTGDSTDTQYF. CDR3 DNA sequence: TGTGCCAGCAGCTGGACAGGGGATAGCACAGATACGCAGTATTTT.

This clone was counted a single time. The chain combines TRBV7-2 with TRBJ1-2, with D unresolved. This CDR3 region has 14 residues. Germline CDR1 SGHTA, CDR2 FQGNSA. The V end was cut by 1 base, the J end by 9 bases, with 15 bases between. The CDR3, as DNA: TGTGCCAGCAGCTTAGGAAGTGGCATTCAGAGCTACACCTTC. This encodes CASSLGSGIQSYTF.